The rows below give T cell receptor beta chains drawn from one sample of a study of blood T cell repertoires in COVID-19. Here immunoSEQ multiplex PCR was the method, and the copy in TCRdb shows in-frame clones only, minus some. The sample holds some 260,000 clones; 65% to 80% are singletons and the top ten take roughly 4.2%. Material: peripheral blood. These TCRs come from a middle-aged woman with active or convalescent COVID-19. The CDR3 runs from the conserved cysteine through the conserved F or W. Each record gives: D gene, V gene, clone size, CDR3 length, J gene, CDR3 protein, CDR3 DNA. A D gene is named only where the DNA matches it firmly. Some rows mark clone size as missing; the rest say once, few, many or name a class of expanded clone.

.	TRBV9	.	12	TRBJ2-1	CASSPDSDEQFF	TGTGCCAGCAGCCCGGACTCCGATGAGCAGTTCTTC
TRBD1	TRBV6-1	.	16	TRBJ2-6	CASSEQGATGANVLTF	TGTGCCAGCAGTGAACAGGGGGCCACTGGGGCCAACGTCCTGACTTTC
.	TRBV2	few	12	TRBJ1-2	CASSRDSYGYTF	TGTGCCAGCAGCCGTGACAGCTATGGCTACACCTTC
TRBD1	TRBV7-9	.	15	TRBJ1-4	CASSSQGATNEKLFF	TGTGCCAGCAGTTCACAGGGGGCAACTAATGAAAAACTGTTTTTT
.	TRBV2	.	16	TRBJ1-6	CASSDLGGQNNSPLHF	TGTGCCAGCAGTGACCTCGGGGGGCAAAATAATTCACCCCTCCACTTT
TRBD1	TRBV19	few	14	TRBJ1-4	CASSIGDRNEKLFF	TGTGCCAGTAGTATTGGGGACAGGAATGAAAAACTGTTTTTT
.	TRBV9	.	14	TRBJ1-5	CASSRGQLNQPQHF	TGTGCCAGCTCGCGAGGACAGCTGAATCAGCCCCAGCATTTT
TRBD2	TRBV11-3	.	18	TRBJ2-7	CASPSELAGADLWYEQYF	TGTGCCAGCCCCTCCGAGCTAGCGGGGGCCGACCTGTGGTACGAGCAGTACTTC
.	TRBV11-2	.	15	TRBJ2-1	CASSLPGLNYNEQFF	TGTGCCAGCAGCTTACCCGGACTAAACTACAATGAGCAGTTCTTC
TRBD1	TRBV25-1	few	17	TRBJ2-2	CASSGNPGQRNTGELFF	TGTGCCAGCAGTGGAAACCCGGGACAGCGAAACACCGGGGAGCTGTTTTTT
.	TRBV3-1/TRBV3-2	.	19	TRBJ1-3	CASSQDPGNRPSSGNTIYF	TGTGCCAGCAGCCAAGATCCCGGAAACAGGCCTAGCTCTGGAAACACCATATATTTT
TRBD1	TRBV5-1	.	13	TRBJ1-1	CASSPRTGEKAFF	TGCGCCAGCAGTCCACGGACAGGCGAGAAAGCTTTCTTT